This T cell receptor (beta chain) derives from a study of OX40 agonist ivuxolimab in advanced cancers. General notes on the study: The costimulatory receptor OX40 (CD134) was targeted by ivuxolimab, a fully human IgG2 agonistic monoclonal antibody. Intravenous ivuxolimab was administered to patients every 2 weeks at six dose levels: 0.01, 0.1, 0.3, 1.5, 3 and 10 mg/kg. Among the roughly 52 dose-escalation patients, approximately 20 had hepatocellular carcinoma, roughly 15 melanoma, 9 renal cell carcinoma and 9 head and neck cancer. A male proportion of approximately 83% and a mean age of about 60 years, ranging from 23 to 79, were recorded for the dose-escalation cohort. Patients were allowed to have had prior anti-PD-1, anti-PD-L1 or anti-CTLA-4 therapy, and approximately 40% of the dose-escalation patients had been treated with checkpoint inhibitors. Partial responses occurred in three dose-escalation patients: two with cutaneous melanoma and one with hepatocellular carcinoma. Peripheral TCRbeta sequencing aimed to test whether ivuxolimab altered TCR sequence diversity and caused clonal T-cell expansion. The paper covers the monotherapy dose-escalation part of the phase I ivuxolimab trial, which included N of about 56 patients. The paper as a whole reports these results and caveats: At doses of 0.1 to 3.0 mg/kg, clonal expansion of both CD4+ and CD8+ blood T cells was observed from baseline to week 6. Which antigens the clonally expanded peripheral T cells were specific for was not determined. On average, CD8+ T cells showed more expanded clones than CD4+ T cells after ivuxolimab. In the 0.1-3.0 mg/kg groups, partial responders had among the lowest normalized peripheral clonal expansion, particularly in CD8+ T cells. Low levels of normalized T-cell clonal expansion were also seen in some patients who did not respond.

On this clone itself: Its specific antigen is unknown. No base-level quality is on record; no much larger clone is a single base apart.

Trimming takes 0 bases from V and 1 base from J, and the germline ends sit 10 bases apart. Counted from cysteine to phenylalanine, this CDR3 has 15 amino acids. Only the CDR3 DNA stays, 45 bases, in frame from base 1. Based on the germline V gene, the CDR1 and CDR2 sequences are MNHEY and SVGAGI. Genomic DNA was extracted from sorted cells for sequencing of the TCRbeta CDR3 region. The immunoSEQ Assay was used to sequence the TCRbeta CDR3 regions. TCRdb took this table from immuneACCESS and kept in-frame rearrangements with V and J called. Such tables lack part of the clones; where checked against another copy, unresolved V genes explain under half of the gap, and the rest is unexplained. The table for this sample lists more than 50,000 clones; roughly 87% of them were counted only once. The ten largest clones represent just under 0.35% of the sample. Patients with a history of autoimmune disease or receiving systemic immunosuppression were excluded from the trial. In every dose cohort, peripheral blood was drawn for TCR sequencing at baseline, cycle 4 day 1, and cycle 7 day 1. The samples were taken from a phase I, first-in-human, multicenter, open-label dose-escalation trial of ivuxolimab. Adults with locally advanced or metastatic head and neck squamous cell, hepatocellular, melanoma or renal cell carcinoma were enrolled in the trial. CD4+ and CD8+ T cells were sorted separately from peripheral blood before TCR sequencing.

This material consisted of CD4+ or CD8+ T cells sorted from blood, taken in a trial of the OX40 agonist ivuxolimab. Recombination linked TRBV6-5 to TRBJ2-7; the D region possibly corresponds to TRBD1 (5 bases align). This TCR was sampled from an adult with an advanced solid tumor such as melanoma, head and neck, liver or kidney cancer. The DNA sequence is TGTGCCAGCAGTTACTCGGCAGGGTGGTCCTACGAGCAGTACTTC. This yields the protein CASSYSAGWSYEQYF.